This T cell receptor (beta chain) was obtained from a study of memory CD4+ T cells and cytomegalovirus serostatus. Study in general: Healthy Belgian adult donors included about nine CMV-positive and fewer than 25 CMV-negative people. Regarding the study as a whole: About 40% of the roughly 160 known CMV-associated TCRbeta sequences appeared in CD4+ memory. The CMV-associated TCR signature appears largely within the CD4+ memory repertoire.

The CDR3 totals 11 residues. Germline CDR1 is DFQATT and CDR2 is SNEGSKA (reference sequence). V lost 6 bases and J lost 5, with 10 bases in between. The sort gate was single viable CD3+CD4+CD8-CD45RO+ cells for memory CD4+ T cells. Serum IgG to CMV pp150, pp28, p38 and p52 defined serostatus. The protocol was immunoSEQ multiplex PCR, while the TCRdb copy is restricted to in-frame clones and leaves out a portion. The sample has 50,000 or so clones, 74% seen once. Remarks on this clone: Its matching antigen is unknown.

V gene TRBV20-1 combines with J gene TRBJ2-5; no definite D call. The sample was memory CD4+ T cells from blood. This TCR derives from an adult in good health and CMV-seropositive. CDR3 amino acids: CSAGLWETQYF. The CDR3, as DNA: TGCAGTGCCGGGCTTTGGGAGACCCAGTACTTC.